The 8 T cell receptor beta chains listed next were all sequenced from one sample in a study of a mutant IDH1 vaccine in newly diagnosed glioma (dated by TCRdb to about 2021). What this sample's time point label stands for: week 35, safety follow-up. Each vaccine dose, consisting of 300 ug of a 20-mer mutant IDH1 peptide in Montanide, was administered subcutaneously with topical imiquimod. Library construction relied on the immunoSEQ multiplex PCR assay. TCRdb took this table from immuneACCESS and kept in-frame rearrangements with V and J called. Such tables lack part of the clones; where checked against another copy, unresolved V genes explain under half of the gap, and the rest is unexplained. The sample table shows 30,000 or so clones, and approximately 79% are seen once. The ten largest clones add up to about 10% of the sample. Their antigens remain unidentified. Source: PBMCs, taken from a glioma patient whose treatment included an IDH1 peptide vaccine. Receptor source: a woman in her twenties or thirties with glioma. Some clones in this sample may be carry-over from other donors' samples.

DNA of the CDR3: TGTGCCAGCAGCTCCTACACTAGGATTGGAGGGGAGACCCAGTACTTC. Translation: CASSSYTRIGGETQYF. V gene TRBV5-4 combines with J gene TRBJ2-5, with D maybe TRBD2 (6 bases). This CDR3 comprises 16 residues. Germline V lookup: CDR1 SGHNT, CDR2 YYREEE (reference sequence). V lost 3 bases, J lost 5 bases, and 20 bases lay in between.

The chain carries TRBV6-5 and TRBJ2-7, with 7 nucleotides matching TRBD2. The CDR3 totals 16 residues. V trimming: 2 bases; J trimming: 2 bases; junction bases outside the gene matches: 9. Germline CDR1 is MNHEY and CDR2 is SVGAGI. CDR3 sequence: CASSYGGGSWPYEQYF. Written as DNA, the CDR3 is TGTGCCAGCAGTTACGGCGGCGGGAGTTGGCCCTACGAGCAGTACTTC.

The rearrangement links TRBV28 to TRBJ1-1; D is perhaps TRBD1 (6 bases). The germline CDR1 and CDR2 sequences are MDHEN and SYDVKM. This CDR3 is 13 amino acids long. Trimming removed 9 bases at V and 1 base at J, with 12 bases between. In DNA form, the CDR3 reads TGTGCCAGTTTACAGGGTTGGAACACTGAAGCTTTCTTT. Translating gives CASLQGWNTEAFF.

The rearrangement links TRBV6-4 to TRBJ2-5, with no clear D. V was trimmed by 0 bases and J by 0 bases, leaving 5 bases between them. The CDR3 covers 14 residues. Germline V lookup: CDR1 MRHNA, CDR2 SNTAGT. This chain's CDR3 is CASSDSRNQETQYF. Written as DNA, the CDR3 is TGTGCCAGCAGTGACTCGCGGAACCAAGAGACCCAGTACTTC.

This clone appeared a single time. The CDR3 bases are TGTGCCTGGAACCCACGCCCAGGGACGACCTACGAGCAGTACTTC. The encoded protein is CAWNPRPGTTYEQYF. This chain uses TRBV30 with TRBJ2-7, with D perhaps being TRBD1 or TRBD2 (5 bases each). Germline values: CDR1 GTSNPN, CDR2 SVGIG (reference sequence). The CDR3 contains 15 residues. The V and J ends lost 4 bases and 2 bases respectively, with 18 bases between them.

The chain carries TRBV10-1 and TRBJ2-3; D possibly uses TRBD1 or TRBD2 (5 bases each). The CDR3 loop spans 14 amino acids. The V gene's germline CDR1 is WNHNN and CDR2 SYGVQD (reference sequence). Trimming stripped 0 bases from V and 8 bases from J, with 12 bases between. CDR3 in amino acids: CASSESGVGGTQYF. CDR3 nucleotides: TGCGCCAGCAGTGAGTCCGGGGTTGGGGGTACGCAGTATTTT.

The chain uses TRBV19 and TRBJ2-1, with a possible D match to TRBD1 (6 bases). There are 14 residues in the CDR3. Germline lookup yields CDR1 LNHDA and CDR2 SQIVND (reference sequence). V was pared by 10 bases and J by 2 bases, with 15 bases between. The CDR3 reads CATKMTGTYNEQFF. In DNA, the CDR3 is TGTGCCACTAAGATGACAGGTACCTACAATGAGCAGTTCTTC.

The genes are TRBV10-3 and TRBJ2-2; D uncertain. V was shortened by 10 bases and J by 3 bases, with 21 bases between the two germline ends. This CDR3 comprises 16 residues. CDR1 is ENHRY and CDR2 is SYGVKD in the germline V gene. CDR3 DNA: TGTGCCAATCCCAATCCTGACATCGACGACACCGGGGAGCTGTTTTTT. Protein product: CANPNPDIDDTGELFF.